What follows describes a single T cell receptor beta chain. Its antigen is currently unknown. The CDR3 loop spans 16 amino acids. 60 Vbeta and 13 Jbeta primers were used in PCR. The repertoire was sequenced with immunoSEQ multiplex PCR; TCRdb's copy has only in-frame clones and lacks some. The data hold about 130,000 clones, with 80% observed a single time. The sample is drawn from a study of cytomegalovirus exposure and HLA in healthy donors. Notes on the study in general: Cytomegalovirus association was assigned to about 150 TCR beta chains. Earlier analysis found most TCR beta V segments productive about 90% or about 30% of the time.

The receptor was isolated from a female donor in good health and CMV-seronegative. The sample was PBMCs. The gene calls are TRBV12-1 and TRBJ1-5; the D call of TRBD1 is as the table states it, not checked on the DNA. TRBV12-1 is reported as a pseudogene. CDR3 DNA: TGTGCCAGCAGCCCGCCGGTGACAGCTCATAATCAGCCCCAGCATTTT. It codes for CASSPPVTAHNQPQHF.